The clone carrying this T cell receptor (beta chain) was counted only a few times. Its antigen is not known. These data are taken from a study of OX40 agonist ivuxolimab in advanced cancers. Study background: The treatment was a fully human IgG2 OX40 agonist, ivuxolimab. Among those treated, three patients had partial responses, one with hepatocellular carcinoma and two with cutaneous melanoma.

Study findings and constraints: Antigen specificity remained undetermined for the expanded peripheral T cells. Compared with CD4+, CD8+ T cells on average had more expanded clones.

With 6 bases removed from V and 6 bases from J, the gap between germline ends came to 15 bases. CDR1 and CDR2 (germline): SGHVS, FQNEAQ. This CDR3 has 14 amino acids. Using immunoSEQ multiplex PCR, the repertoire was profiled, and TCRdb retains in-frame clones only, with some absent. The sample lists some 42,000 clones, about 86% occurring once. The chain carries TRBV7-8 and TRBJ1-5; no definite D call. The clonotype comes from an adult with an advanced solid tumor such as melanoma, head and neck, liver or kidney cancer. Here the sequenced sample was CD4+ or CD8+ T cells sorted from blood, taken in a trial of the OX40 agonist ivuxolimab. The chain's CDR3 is CASRALWDGQPQHF. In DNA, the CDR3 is TGTGCCAGCAGGGCTCTCTGGGATGGTCAGCCCCAGCATTTT.